These 17 T cell receptor beta chains share one sample of origin, sequenced in a study of a mutant IDH1 vaccine in newly diagnosed glioma. Only in-frame clones appear in the TCRdb table, and some are missing; sequencing was by immunoSEQ multiplex PCR. Here the sample spans approximately 16,000 clones, about 95% being singletons. Time point reported: baseline, week 1 (first vaccination visit). As for treatment: pre-vaccination baseline after standard-of-care therapy. The starting material was peripheral blood mononuclear cells (PBMCs), obtained from a glioma patient treated with radiotherapy, temozolomide or both. The receptors stem from a woman aged 18-29 years with glioma. Some clones in this sample may be carry-over from other donors' samples.

The rearrangement links TRBV7-2 to TRBJ2-1; D gene ambiguous. V gave up 4 bases and J gave up 10 bases, with 11 bases separating them. This CDR3 spans 12 amino acids. The germline gives CDR1 SGHTA, CDR2 FQGNSA. CDR3 DNA sequence: TGTGCCAGCAGCTCGACACGGCGGGAGCAGTTCTTC. Protein: CASSSTRREQFF. Based on the CDR3 plus reference TRBV7-2 and TRBJ2-1, the full variable domain is GAGVSQSPSNKVTEKGKDVELRCDPISGHTALYWYRQSLGQGLEFLIYFQGNSAPDKSGLPSDRFSAERTGGSVSTLTIQRTQQEDSAVYLCASSSTRREQFFGPGTRLTVL.

The count of this clone is one. The DNA of the CDR3 is TGTGCCAGCAGCTTAGGGTACGGAGTCTCTGGAAACACCATATATTTT. Its protein is CASSLGYGVSGNTIYF. J is TRBJ1-3 and V is TRBV7-2; no clear D gene. Germline-derived CDR1 and CDR2 are SGHTA and FQGNSA. This CDR3 has 16 amino acids. Trimming removed 1 base at V and 0 bases at J, with 10 bases between.

The V gene is TRBV18, the J gene TRBJ1-1; D ambiguous. Germline V gene data show CDR1 as KGHSH and CDR2 as LQKENI. The V gene lost 3 bases and the J gene lost 6 bases, with 17 bases spanning the gap. This CDR3 has 15 amino acids. This chain's CDR3 is CASSPSEGKVAEAFF. DNA for the CDR3: TGTGCCAGCTCACCGAGTGAGGGTAAGGTCGCTGAAGCTTTCTTT.

The chain recombines TRBV4-1 with TRBJ2-7; no firm D call. The CDR3 totals 13 residues. Per germline, CDR1 MGHRA and CDR2 YSYEKL. V lost 0 bases to trimming and J lost 4 bases, with 7 bases between them. In nucleotides, the CDR3 is TGCGCCAGCAGCCAAGATAGATTTTACGAGCAGTACTTC. Amino acid sequence: CASSQDRFYEQYF.

The rearrangement links TRBV19 to TRBJ1-6, with TRBD1 matching 9 bases. Germline V gene data show CDR1 as LNHDA and CDR2 as SQIVND (reference sequence). This CDR3 contains 18 residues. The trim removed 6 bases at V and 7 bases at J, leaving 16 bases unmatched. The CDR3 nucleotides read TGTGCCAGTAGGCCGCGACAGGGGGTGACCTCAGGGAATTCACCCCTCCACTTT. Amino acid sequence: CASRPRQGVTSGNSPLHF.

V gene TRBV7-2 combines with J gene TRBJ2-3, with D possibly matching TRBD2 (5 bases). The CDR3 totals 19 residues. Per germline, CDR1 SGHTA and CDR2 FQGNSA. V lost 1 base and J 4 bases, leaving 24 bases between the germline ends. The chain's CDR3 is CASSLGGVPGSERSDTQYF. The CDR3 DNA follows: TGTGCCAGCAGCTTAGGTGGGGTACCGGGGTCAGAACGTTCAGATACGCAGTATTTT.

This clone has a handful of counts. The chain links TRBV11-3 to TRBJ1-6; D is ambiguous. The CDR3 totals 13 residues. With 1 base removed from V and 9 bases from J, the gap between germline ends came to 7 bases. Germline V gene lookup returns CDR1 SGHNT and CDR2 YENEEA. CDR3: CASSLGILSPLHF. CDR3 bases: TGTGCCAGCAGCTTAGGGATCCTTTCACCCCTCCACTTT.

The V call is TRBV5-1, the J call TRBJ2-1, with a weak D call TRBD2 (6 bases). V shed 4 bases and J shed 7 bases, with 21 bases lying between them. CDR1 is SGHRS, CDR2 YFSETQ, per germline. This CDR3 is built from 16 residues. CDR3 in amino acids: CASSRGGTHGINEQFF. The CDR3, as DNA: TGCGCCAGCAGCCGAGGCGGGACTCACGGAATTAATGAGCAGTTCTTC.

The V call is TRBV30, the J call TRBJ1-1; the D is unclear. Germline V gives CDR1 GTSNPN, CDR2 SVGIG (reference sequence). The CDR3 length is 13 residues. The V end was cut by 2 bases, the J end by 2 bases, with 9 bases between. CDR3: CAWSRRLNTEAFF. The CDR3, as DNA: TGTGCCTGGAGTCGCAGGCTAAACACTGAAGCTTTCTTT. Based on the CDR3 plus reference TRBV30 and TRBJ1-1, the full variable domain is SQTIHQWPATLVQPVGSPLSLECTVEGTSNPNLYWYRQAAGRGLQLLFYSVGIGQISSEVPQNLSASRPQDRQFILSSKKLLLSDSGFYLCAWSRRLNTEAFFGQGTRLTVV.

This chain connects TRBV4-2 to TRBJ2-1; maybe TRBD2 (5 bases). The CDR3 contains 15 residues. Germline V gene sequence: CDR1 LGHNA, CDR2 YNFKEQ. Trimming shortened V by 4 bases and J by 7 bases, and 17 bases separated the two germline ends. The CDR3 loop is CASSPLGGPENEQFF. The DNA for the CDR3 is TGTGCCAGCAGCCCCTTGGGCGGGCCGGAAAATGAGCAGTTCTTC.

The chain combines TRBV6-6 with TRBJ1-5; D is uncertain. Trimming cost V 7 bases and J 3 bases, with 7 bases left between them. The CDR3 is 12 residues long. In germline, CDR1 is MNHNY, CDR2 SVGAGI (reference sequence). The CDR3 region is CASTFDNQPQHF. The CDR3 DNA reads TGTGCCAGCACTTTTGACAATCAGCCCCAGCATTTT.

CDR3 amino acids: CAISGGQRGQPQHF. In nucleotides, the CDR3 is TGTGCCATCAGTGGGGGACAGAGGGGTCAGCCCCAGCATTTT. The chain employs TRBV10-3 and TRBJ1-5; 7 bases match TRBD1. The CDR3 has 14 amino acids. V was clipped by 4 bases and J by 6 bases; unmatched bases: 6. Germline V CDR1 and CDR2: ENHRY, SYGVKD.

The chain joins TRBV5-1 to TRBJ2-3, with a weak D call TRBD2 (5 bases). This CDR3 has 14 residues. CDR1 SGHRS and CDR2 YFSETQ come from the germline V gene. V was cut by 4 bases and J by 2 bases, with 11 bases left in between. For the CDR3, the DNA is TGCGCCAGCAGCCGTGGCGGGCCCACAGATACGCAGTATTTT. It specifies CASSRGGPTDTQYF.

This chain joins TRBV19 and TRBJ1-6, with D unresolved. This CDR3 has 15 residues. The germline V and J ends were trimmed by 2 bases and 6 bases, with 11 bases remaining between them. The germline gives CDR1 LNHDA, CDR2 SQIVND (reference sequence). Written as DNA, the CDR3 is TGTGCCAGTAGTATAACCGACACCTCTAATTCACCCCTCCACTTT. It encodes CASSITDTSNSPLHF.

This sequence joins TRBV5-6 and TRBJ1-1; D uncertain. Germline-derived CDR1 and CDR2 are SGHDT and YYEEEE. This CDR3 is built from 12 residues. The V end was cut by 0 bases, the J end by 9 bases, with 9 bases between. CDR3 sequence reads: CASSLGTEQAFF. For the CDR3, the DNA is TGTGCCAGCAGCTTGGGGACGGAGCAAGCTTTCTTT.

This chain links TRBV9 with TRBJ1-5; D might be TRBD1 (5 bases). The CDR3 consists of 15 residues. Germline V lookup: CDR1 SGDLS, CDR2 YYNGEE. V lost 3 bases to trimming and J lost 1 base, with 11 bases between them. CDR3 protein: CASSATTESNQPQHF. For the CDR3, the DNA is TGTGCCAGCAGCGCTACGACAGAGAGCAATCAGCCCCAGCATTTT.

The V and J genes are TRBV9 and TRBJ2-7; 13 bases are a match to TRBD2. The V and J ends lost 4 bases and 6 bases, in that order; junction bases with no gene match: 13. The CDR3 loop spans 17 amino acids. Germline V lookup: CDR1 SGDLS, CDR2 YYNGEE. The CDR3 spells CASSPRTSGSPAGEQYF. CDR3 coding DNA: TGTGCCAGCAGCCCTCGGACTAGCGGGAGCCCGGCCGGCGAGCAGTACTTC.